The TCR beta chain under discussion was sequenced for a study of T cell responses to AZD1222 COVID-19 vaccine. Study in general: The study pooled second doses at about 4 or about 12 weeks. Points from the study as a whole: It was only a handful of AZD1222 recipients who were seropositive at baseline. Unmutated variant regions are reportedly the target of nearly half of TCRs that are spike-specific. Among the donors, most were white British and more were female, and clonal diversity was possibly underestimated.

This table comes from immunoSEQ multiplex PCR, and its TCRdb copy is limited to in-frame clones, with some not included. The table records around 120,000 clones, 65% to 90% of them present only once. This CDR3 contains 13 residues. The V gene lost 10 bases and the J gene lost 4 bases, with 16 bases spanning the gap. Germline V gene sequence: CDR1 SNHLY, CDR2 FYNNEI. In regard to this clone: Its antigen is not known.

The genes are TRBV2 and TRBJ1-2, with a tentative D call TRBD1 (6 bases). Material: peripheral blood, obtained on day 0 of AZD1222 vaccination. The clonotype originates from an adult in good health. CDR3 DNA: TGTGCCATTCAACCGGACAGCTCCTATGGCTACACCTTC. Its translation is CAIQPDSSYGYTF.